This T cell receptor (beta chain) derives from a study of OX40 agonist ivuxolimab in advanced cancers. Study background: Partial responses were achieved by three patients: one hepatocellular carcinoma, two cutaneous melanoma. Whole-study findings and limits: The expanded peripheral T cells' antigen specificity was not determined.

The repertoire was sequenced with immunoSEQ multiplex PCR; TCRdb's copy has only in-frame clones and lacks some. The sample holds roughly 48,000 clones, roughly four fifths seen once. With regard to this clone: The antigen is not known.

CDR3 length: 12 residues. Germline V gives CDR1 MNHNY, CDR2 SVGAGI (reference sequence). V gave up 2 bases and J gave up 4 bases, with 6 bases separating them. Patients who had autoimmune disease history or got systemic immunosuppression were left out. The receptor comes from an adult with an advanced solid tumor such as melanoma, head and neck, liver or kidney cancer. This chain uses TRBV6-6 with TRBJ2-7, with unresolved D. This specimen was CD4+ or CD8+ T cells sorted from blood, taken in a trial of the OX40 agonist ivuxolimab. In DNA, the CDR3 is TGTGCCAGCAGTTACGGTAGATACGAGCAGTACTTC. Its protein product is CASSYGRYEQYF.